Listed below are T cell receptor beta chains from one sample, sequenced in a study of blood T cell repertoires in COVID-19. Assay used: immunoSEQ multiplex PCR; TCRdb lists only in-frame clones, some missing. Of 160,000 or so clones listed, roughly nine tenths are singletons. Sequenced sample: peripheral blood. The receptors stem from a man aged 60-69 years with active or convalescent COVID-19. The CDR3 runs from the conserved cysteine through the conserved F or W. D genes are given only for firm matches. Clone size is shown for a subset of rows, as once, few, many or a class of expanded clone.

abundance	v_gene	d_gene	j_gene	len	CDR3aa	CDR3nt
-	TRBV5-4	-	TRBJ2-2	15	CASSLAKRGTGELFF	TGTGCCAGCAGCTTGGCCAAAAGAGGGACCGGGGAGCTGTTTTTT
-	TRBV2	TRBD1	TRBJ1-5	16	CASSVGTGGYYQPQHF	TGTGCCAGCAGTGTAGGGACAGGGGGTTACTATCAGCCCCAGCATTTT
-	TRBV7-8	-	TRBJ2-3	15	CASSLGLGHTDTQYF	TGTGCCAGCAGCTTAGGTCTAGGTCACACAGATACGCAGTATTTT
few	TRBV19	TRBD1	TRBJ1-3	15	CASSIRGHSGNTIYF	TGTGCCAGTAGTATCAGGGGGCATTCTGGAAACACCATATATTTT
-	TRBV6-1	-	TRBJ1-2	14	CASSETPRGYGYTF	TGTGCCAGCAGTGAAACCCCACGGGGCTATGGCTACACCTTC
-	TRBV29-1	-	TRBJ1-2	13	CSVEGATNYGYTF	TGCAGCGTTGAAGGGGCCACTAACTATGGCTACACCTTC
few	TRBV6-5	TRBD2	TRBJ2-7	14	CASSGLVGTYEQYF	TGTGCCAGCAGCGGACTAGTGGGAACCTACGAGCAGTACTTC
-	TRBV3-1/TRBV3-2	TRBD1	TRBJ1-1	13	CASNIQGASGAFF	TGTGCCAGTAATATCCAGGGGGCAAGCGGAGCTTTCTTT
-	TRBV3-1/TRBV3-2	TRBD2	TRBJ2-2	16	CASSQKGGLNTGELFF	TGTGCCAGCAGCCAAAAGGGAGGGCTAAACACCGGGGAGCTGTTTTTT
-	TRBV30	-	TRBJ2-3	12	CAWSVTGDTQYF	TGTGCCTGGAGTGTAACAGGAGATACGCAGTATTTT
-	TRBV10-1	TRBD1	TRBJ2-3	17	CASSETDPGQGDYTQYF	TGCGCCAGCAGTGAGACCGACCCCGGACAGGGGGATTATACGCAGTATTTT
-	TRBV12-3/TRBV12-4	-	TRBJ1-1	10	CASSSRGAFF	TGTGCCAGCAGTTCCCGCGGAGCTTTCTTT
-	TRBV29-1	-	TRBJ1-2	14	CSVEIRADRYGYTF	TGCAGCGTTGAAATCAGGGCTGATAGGTATGGCTACACCTTC
once	TRBV10-1	TRBD2	TRBJ2-1	15	CASSELAGGRDEQFF	TGCGCCAGCAGTGAGTTAGCGGGAGGGCGGGATGAGCAGTTCTTC
-	TRBV28	TRBD1	TRBJ1-2	14	CASSQTGVGYGYTF	TGTGCCAGCAGTCAGACAGGGGTGGGGTATGGCTACACCTTC
-	TRBV10-3	TRBD2	TRBJ2-1	16	CAISVSISGRASEQFF	TGTGCCATCAGTGTTAGCATTAGCGGGAGGGCCAGTGAGCAGTTCTTC
-	TRBV7-8	-	TRBJ2-3	17	CASSLSLDAGRTDTQYF	TGTGCCAGCAGCTTATCACTGGATGCGGGTCGAACAGATACGCAGTATTTT
-	TRBV18	-	TRBJ1-6	13	CASSPPGDGTLHF	TGTGCCAGCTCACCCCCAGGGGATGGTACCCTCCACTTT
-	TRBV11-2	-	TRBJ1-1	15	CASSLNSVNYAEAFF	TGTGCCAGCAGCTTAAATTCAGTTAACTACGCTGAAGCTTTCTTT
-	TRBV28	-	TRBJ1-2	12	CATWGGRGGYTF	TGTGCCACTTGGGGAGGGCGTGGGGGCTACACCTTC
-	TRBV3-1/TRBV3-2	-	TRBJ2-7	12	CASSQDTTGQYF	TGTGCCAGCAGCCAAGATACGACGGGGCAGTACTTC
-	TRBV2	TRBD2	TRBJ2-1	15	CASRELAGGYNEQFF	TGTGCCAGCAGGGAGCTAGCGGGGGGCTACAATGAGCAGTTCTTC
-	TRBV5-6	TRBD2	TRBJ2-7	15	CASSLVSGRSGEQYF	TGTGCCAGCAGCTTGGTTAGCGGGAGATCTGGAGAGCAGTACTTC
-	TRBV5-1	TRBD2	TRBJ2-5	17	CASSLGLAGGLQETQYF	TGCGCCAGCAGCTTGGGGCTAGCGGGGGGTTTACAAGAGACCCAGTACTTC
-	TRBV12-2	-	TRBJ1-5	16	CASRPSVGATGQPQHF	TGTGCAAGTCGCCCCTCCGTGGGGGCGACCGGGCAGCCCCAGCATTTT
-	TRBV11-3	-	TRBJ2-2	15	CASSPRGTLGGELFF	TGTGCCAGCAGCCCCAGAGGCACCTTGGGCGGGGAGCTGTTTTTT
once	TRBV19	-	TRBJ1-5	18	CASSIDGATGDSNQPQHF	TGTGCCAGTAGTATAGATGGGGCGACAGGCGATAGCAATCAGCCCCAGCATTTT